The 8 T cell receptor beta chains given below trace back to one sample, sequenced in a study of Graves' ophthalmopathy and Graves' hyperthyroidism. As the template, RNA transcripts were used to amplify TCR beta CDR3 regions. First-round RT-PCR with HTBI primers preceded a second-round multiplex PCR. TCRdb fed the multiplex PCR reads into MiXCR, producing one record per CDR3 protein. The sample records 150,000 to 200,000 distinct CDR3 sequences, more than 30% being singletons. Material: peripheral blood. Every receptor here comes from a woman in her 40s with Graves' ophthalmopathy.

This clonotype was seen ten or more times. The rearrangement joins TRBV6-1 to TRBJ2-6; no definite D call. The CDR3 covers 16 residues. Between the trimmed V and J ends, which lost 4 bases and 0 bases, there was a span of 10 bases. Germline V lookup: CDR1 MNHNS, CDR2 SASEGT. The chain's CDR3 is CASSAATDSGANVLTF. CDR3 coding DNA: TGTGCCAGCAGTGCAGCTACAGACTCTGGGGCCAACGTCCTGACTTTC.

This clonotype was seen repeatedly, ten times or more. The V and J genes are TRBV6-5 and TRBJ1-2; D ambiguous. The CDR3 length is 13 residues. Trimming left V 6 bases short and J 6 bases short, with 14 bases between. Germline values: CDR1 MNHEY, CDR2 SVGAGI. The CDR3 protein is CASSASLSDGYTF. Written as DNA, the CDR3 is TGTGCCAGCAGCGCCTCCCTTTCGGATGGCTACACCTTC.

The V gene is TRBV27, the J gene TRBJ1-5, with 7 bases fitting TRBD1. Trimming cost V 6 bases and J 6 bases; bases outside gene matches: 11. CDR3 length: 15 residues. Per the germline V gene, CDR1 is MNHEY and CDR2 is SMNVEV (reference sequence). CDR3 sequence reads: CASRLQGSVSQPQHF. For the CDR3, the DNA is TGTGCCAGCAGGCTACAGGGGAGCGTAAGTCAGCCCCAGCATTTT.

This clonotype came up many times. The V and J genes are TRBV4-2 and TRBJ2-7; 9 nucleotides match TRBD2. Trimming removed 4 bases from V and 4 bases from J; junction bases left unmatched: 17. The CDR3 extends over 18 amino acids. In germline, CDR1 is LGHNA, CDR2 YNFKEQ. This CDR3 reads CASSPGQAGLARGYEQYF. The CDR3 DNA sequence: TGTGCCAGCAGCCCCGGACAGGCCGGACTAGCGAGAGGATACGAGCAGTACTTC.

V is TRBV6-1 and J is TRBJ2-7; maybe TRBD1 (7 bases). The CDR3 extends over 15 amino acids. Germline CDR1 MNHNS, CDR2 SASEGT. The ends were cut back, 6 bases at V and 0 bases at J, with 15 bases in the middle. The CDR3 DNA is TGTGCCAGCAGCGAATGGGGGGACAGCTCCTACGAGCAGTACTTC. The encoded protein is CASSEWGDSSYEQYF.

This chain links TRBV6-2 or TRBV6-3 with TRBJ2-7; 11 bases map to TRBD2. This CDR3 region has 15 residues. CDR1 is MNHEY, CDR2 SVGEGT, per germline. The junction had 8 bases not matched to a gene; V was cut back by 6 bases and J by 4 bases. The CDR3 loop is CASRALTSGRYEQYF. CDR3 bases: TGTGCCAGCAGAGCCCTCACTAGCGGGAGATACGAGCAGTACTTC.

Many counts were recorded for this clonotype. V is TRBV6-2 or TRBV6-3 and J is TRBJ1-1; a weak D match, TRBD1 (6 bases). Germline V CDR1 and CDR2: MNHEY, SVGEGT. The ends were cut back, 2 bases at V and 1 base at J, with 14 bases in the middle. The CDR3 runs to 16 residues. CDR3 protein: CASSYTPTGQNTEAFF. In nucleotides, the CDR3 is TGTGCCAGCAGTTACACCCCGACAGGTCAGAACACTGAAGCTTTCTTT.

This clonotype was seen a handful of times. CDR3 DNA: TGTGCCAGCAGGCGTGGACAGGCGGCTAAGGAGACCCAGTACTTC. Its translation: CASRRGQAAKETQYF. The V and J genes are TRBV7-2 and TRBJ2-5, with TRBD1 matching 7 bases. CDR1 is SGHTA, CDR2 FQGNSA, per germline. The CDR3 has 15 residues. Trimming at V came to 6 bases and at J to 5 bases, leaving 12 bases not matched to a gene. Supplemented by reference TRBV7-2 and TRBJ2-5, the full variable domain reads GAGVSQSPSNKVTEKGKDVELRCDPISGHTALYWYRQSLGQGLEFLIYFQGNSAPDKSGLPSDRFSAERTGGSVSTLTIQRTQQEDSAVYLCASRRGQAAKETQYFGPGTRLLVL.